The 17 T cell receptor beta chains below were found in one sample sequenced in a study of shared clonotypes between healthy human individuals. Sequenced by immunoSEQ multiplex PCR; TCRdb stores in-frame clones only, minus some. The data contain some 2,000,000 clones, almost 96% of them singletons. Sequenced sample: naive CD4+ T cells sorted from blood. Subset of the sample: CD45RA+ positively selected. These receptor sequences come from a man younger than 35 in good health.

This sequence joins TRBV5-1 and TRBJ2-3, with D maybe TRBD2 (6 bases). With 3 bases removed from V and 4 bases from J, the gap between germline ends came to 18 bases. The CDR3 is 16 amino acids. Germline V lookup: CDR1 SGHRS, CDR2 YFSETQ. Here the CDR3 DNA reads TGCGCCAGCAGCTCCCTCCGCGGCGGGGTGGCAGATACGCAGTATTTT. Translation: CASSSLRGGVADTQYF.

J is TRBJ2-7 and V is TRBV5-1; possible D gene TRBD1, 5 bases. The germline V gene has CDR1 SGHRS and CDR2 YFSETQ. The CDR3 loop spans 14 amino acids. Trimming cost V 5 bases and J 2 bases, with 14 bases left between them. The CDR3, as DNA: TGCGCCAGCAGGACAAACAGGCCACCCTACGAGCAGTACTTC. As protein: CASRTNRPPYEQYF.

This clone was detected once. V and J are TRBV5-1 and TRBJ2-3, with 8 bases that match TRBD2. The CDR3 runs 15 residues. Losses at the gene ends were 0 bases for V and 4 bases for J; bases not matched to a gene: 4. Germline assignment: CDR1 SGHRS and CDR2 YFSETQ. The chain's CDR3 is CASSLGVAGSDTQYF. The CDR3 coding sequence is TGCGCCAGCAGCTTGGGTGTAGCGGGGTCAGATACGCAGTATTTT.

This CDR3 reads CASSYPDRGAEQFF. For the CDR3, the DNA is TGTGCCAGCAGTTACCCGGACAGGGGGGCTGAGCAGTTCTTC. The chain couples TRBV6-6 to TRBJ2-1; 10 positions match TRBD1. CDR1 is MNHNY and CDR2 is SVGAGI in the germline V gene (reference sequence). V lost 2 bases to trimming and J lost 9 bases; unmatched junction nucleotides: 4. CDR3 length equals 14 residues.

The chain has TRBV5-4 and TRBJ2-7; perhaps TRBD2 as D (6 bases). The CDR3 runs 14 residues. With 0 bases removed from V and 3 bases from J, the gap between germline ends came to 10 bases. The germline V gene has CDR1 SGHNT and CDR2 YYREEE (reference sequence). The CDR3 loop reads CASSLDLAYYEQYF. CDR3 DNA: TGTGCCAGCAGCTTGGATCTAGCGTACTACGAGCAGTACTTC.

This clone appeared a single time. This sequence joins TRBV7-2 and TRBJ2-2; 7 bases map to TRBD1. Trimming cost V 2 bases and J 1 base; bases outside gene matches: 4. This CDR3 is built from 16 residues. The V gene's germline CDR1 is SGHTA and CDR2 FQGNSA. The CDR3 loop reads CASSLLWDRNTGELFF. Here the CDR3 DNA reads TGTGCCAGCAGCTTACTTTGGGACAGGAACACCGGGGAGCTGTTTTTT. The full variable domain, rest sourced from reference TRBV7-2 and TRBJ2-2, is GAGVSQSPSNKVTEKGKDVELRCDPISGHTALYWYRQSLGQGLEFLIYFQGNSAPDKSGLPSDRFSAERTGGSVSTLTIQRTQQEDSAVYLCASSLLWDRNTGELFFGEGSRLTVL.

As concerns this clone: In the same sample, other DNA sequences code for this CDR3. V is TRBV2 and J is TRBJ2-7; no clear D gene. V gave up 4 bases and J gave up 4 bases, with 5 bases separating them. CDR3 length: 11 amino acids. In germline, CDR1 is SNHLY, CDR2 FYNNEI. CDR3 nucleotide sequence: TGTGCCAGCAGTGGGTCTTACGAGCAGTACTTC. This translates into CASSGSYEQYF. Variable domain in full (rest from reference TRBV2 and TRBJ2-7): EPEVTQTPSHQVTQMGQEVILRCVPISNHLYFYWYRQILGQKVEFLVSFYNNEISEKSEIFDDQFSVERPDGSNFTLKIRSTKLEDSAMYFCASSGSYEQYFGPGTRLTVT.

This clone has a single count. The chain uses TRBV6-1 and TRBJ2-1, with 7 nucleotides matching TRBD1. The CDR3 sequence is 13 residues long. Germline V gene lookup returns CDR1 MNHNS and CDR2 SASEGT. With V trimmed by 4 bases and J by 14 bases, 11 bases remained unmatched. For the CDR3, the DNA is TGTGCCAGCAGTGGACACAGGGGTGGGGTGGAGTTCTTC. It is translated as CASSGHRGGVEFF.

Here the CDR3 reads CASSPSGSGGTDTQYF. In nucleotides, the CDR3 is TGTGCCAGCAGCCCGAGCGGGAGTGGGGGCACAGATACGCAGTATTTT. The chain couples TRBV7-9 to TRBJ2-3, with TRBD2 identical over 8 bases. This CDR3 has 16 residues. The germline gives CDR1 SEHNR, CDR2 FQNEAQ (reference sequence). V lost 5 bases and J lost 1; bases outside the gene matches: 8.

The V and J genes are TRBV28 and TRBJ1-2; D call uncertain. The V gene lost 7 bases and the J gene lost 4 bases, with 13 bases spanning the gap. The CDR3 is 13 residues long. From germline, CDR1 is MDHEN and CDR2 SYDVKM. The CDR3 region is CASTWTGSYGYTF. In nucleotides, the CDR3 is TGTGCCAGCACCTGGACGGGGTCCTATGGCTACACCTTC.

The rearrangement links TRBV14 to TRBJ1-1; D unclear. Trimming stripped 1 base from V and 7 bases from J, with 10 bases between. CDR3 size: 13 residues. In germline, CDR1 is SGHDN, CDR2 FVKESK. The CDR3 sequence is CASSQGAAFEAFF. Written as DNA, the CDR3 is TGTGCCAGCAGCCAAGGAGCGGCTTTTGAAGCTTTCTTT.

The rearrangement links TRBV10-3 to TRBJ1-2, with D perhaps matching TRBD1 (5 bases). The germline V and J ends were trimmed by 2 bases and 5 bases, with 12 bases remaining between them. Germline V lookup: CDR1 ENHRY, CDR2 SYGVKD. This CDR3 spans 14 amino acids. Here the CDR3 DNA reads TGTGCCATCAGTGAGGGGGGGACGGATTATGGCTACACCTTC. It is translated as CAISEGGTDYGYTF.

The chain has TRBV6-6 and TRBJ2-5; 15 bases are a match to TRBD2. The CDR3 runs to 16 residues. The V segment lost 9 bases and the J segment 4 bases; nucleotides outside the gene matches: 9. Germline-derived CDR1 and CDR2 are MNHNY and SVGAGI (reference sequence). The CDR3 coding sequence is TGTGCCAGTTTGGGGGGACTAGCGGGAGGAGGAGAGACCCAGTACTTC. It is translated as CASLGGLAGGGETQYF.

The CDR3 protein is CASSFNLGQGGYGYTF. The CDR3 nucleotides are TGCGCCAGCAGCTTTAATCTGGGACAGGGGGGCTATGGCTACACCTTC. This sequence joins TRBV5-1 and TRBJ1-2, with 11 bases aligning to TRBD1. This CDR3 contains 16 residues. V shed 2 bases and J 4 bases; nucleotides not matched to a gene: 7. The germline CDR1 and CDR2 sequences are SGHRS and YFSETQ.

The chain couples TRBV2 to TRBJ2-7; perhaps TRBD1 as D (6 bases). Trimming took off 5 bases at V and 4 bases at J, with 12 bases between the two ends. Germline V gives CDR1 SNHLY, CDR2 FYNNEI. The length of the CDR3 is 13 residues. CDR3 residues: CASSQGLLYEQYF. The DNA of the CDR3 is TGTGCCAGCAGTCAGGGGCTTTTGTACGAGCAGTACTTC.

This chain joins TRBV27 and TRBJ1-2, with D possibly matching TRBD1 (5 bases). V lost 6 bases, J lost 5 bases, and 19 bases lay in between. The CDR3 contains 15 residues. Germline CDR1 and CDR2: MNHEY and SMNVEV (reference sequence). This CDR3 is CASSLAPGGAYGYTF. CDR3 bases: TGTGCCAGCAGCCTAGCCCCGGGAGGGGCGTATGGCTACACCTTC.

The chain has TRBV14 and TRBJ1-1, with 7 bases fitting TRBD1. CDR1 and CDR2 (germline): SGHDN, FVKESK. The CDR3 is 15 amino acids. Trimming cost V 1 base and J 1 base; bases outside gene matches: 3. The CDR3 coding sequence is TGTGCCAGCAGCCAAGTGGGGACAGAGAACACTGAAGCTTTCTTT. It is translated as CASSQVGTENTEAFF.